This record looks at one T cell receptor beta chain sequence and its context. What antigen it recognizes has not been identified. Base qualities were left out, and no much larger clone turns up one base away. No immune events, such as infections, were documented for the healthy donors during the collection period. Healthy-donor blood repertoires served as a training cohort to calibrate time-dependent variance in a beta-binomial model of T-cell clone differential abundance. The training cohort included some ten healthy donors, of whom 3 were female and 7 were male. On average the donors were approximately 42 years old, and their ages spanned 29 to 64 years. Whole blood was collected from each healthy donor at three time points spaced two weeks apart and obtained from a commercial supplier. For immunosequencing, genomic DNA was extracted from unsorted whole blood. TCRbeta CDR3 regions were profiled with the immunoSEQ Assay using bias-controlled multiplex PCR amplification of genomic DNA. As for how the authors treated the data: To quantify the absolute abundance of each unique TCRbeta CDR3 region, the sequences were collapsed and filtered. Differential abundance was assessed using a binomial (Fisher-equivalent) model and a beta-binomial model in which time-dependent variance fitted from healthy donors was added. Any clone with fewer than 5 combined templates was excluded, and a clone was called differentially abundant if its Benjamini-Hochberg FDR was below 0.01. In the beta-binomial model, variance was expressed as a function of the total template count across the two samples, in the form v = (b*log(k)+a)^2. TCRdb carries this immuneACCESS record with in-frame sequences only. Its versions omit some clonotypes, under half of them owing to an unresolved V gene in the studies checked, with the rest unexplained. The DNA gave D and trimming, while V, J and clone size come from that table. The sample has approximately 120,000 clones on record, more than 75% of them singletons. The biggest ten clones account for around 3.3% of the sample.

For CDR1 and CDR2, the germline V gene (reference sequence) lists SGHNT and YYREEE. There are 12 amino acids in the CDR3, from cysteine to phenylalanine inclusive. Just CDR3 DNA is preserved here, 36 bases in frame from base 1. Trimming removed 4 bases from V and 6 bases from J, leaving 7 bases between the germline ends. The data belong to a study of identifying expanded T cells in peripheral blood (dated 2019 in TCRdb). As for the study more broadly: Technical replicates were generated by sequencing separate aliquots of the same genomic DNA pool, and four replicates were compared pairwise.

The investigation overall reported the following: The binomial model flagged 0.9 to 1.5 differentially abundant clones between technical replicates but 15 to 17 over around two weeks and roughly 20 over around 4 weeks. Variance in clone template counts between approximately two-week samples significantly increased with total template count across all healthy donors. Both the number of clones called differentially abundant and the false-positive rate were significantly reduced by the beta-binomial model across all healthy-donor time intervals. The authors expected that over much longer intervals, such as months to years, biological variance in healthy repertoires might increase even further.

The clonotype was recovered from a person aged 18 to 75 in good health. Source material: blood. The V and J segments used are TRBV5-4 and TRBJ2-2, with the D gene too uncertain to name. The CDR3 region reads CASSRPSGELFF. The DNA reads TGTGCCAGCAGCCGACCCTCCGGGGAGCTGTTTTTT.